This T cell receptor beta chain was identified in a study of T cells after yellow fever vaccination. The wider study: Those fractions that held only low numbers of cells were prepared using the SMART-Seq v4 Ultra Low Input RNA kit. Broader study findings: Once the booster was given, most primary-vaccination clones reappeared, at about 97% for CD4 and around 90% for CD8. Relatively few clonotypes were ones that appeared in both CD4 and CD8 compartments.

TCR cDNA was made by 5'RACE template switching, adding a universal primer site and UMIs. TCRdb re-called the 5' RACE reads through MiXCR, storing one row per CDR3 protein. In the table there are roughly 160,000 distinct CDR3 sequences, 5.5% to 7.5% of which are singletons. V dropped 2 bases and J dropped 1 base, with 6 bases sitting between them. The CDR3 loop spans 13 amino acids. In its sample, this clonotype was seen many times. The antigen is undetermined. The receptor was isolated from a man aged 18 to 30 who received the YFV17D yellow fever vaccine. This rearrangement joins TRBV12-3 or TRBV12-4 to TRBJ2-7; D not resolved. Sequencing used CD4+ T cells sorted from PBMCs, obtained around 5 days after the first yellow fever vaccination. The CDR3 protein is CASSLRSSYEQYF. Written as DNA, the CDR3 is TGTGCCAGCAGTTTACGTAGTTCCTACGAGCAGTACTTC.